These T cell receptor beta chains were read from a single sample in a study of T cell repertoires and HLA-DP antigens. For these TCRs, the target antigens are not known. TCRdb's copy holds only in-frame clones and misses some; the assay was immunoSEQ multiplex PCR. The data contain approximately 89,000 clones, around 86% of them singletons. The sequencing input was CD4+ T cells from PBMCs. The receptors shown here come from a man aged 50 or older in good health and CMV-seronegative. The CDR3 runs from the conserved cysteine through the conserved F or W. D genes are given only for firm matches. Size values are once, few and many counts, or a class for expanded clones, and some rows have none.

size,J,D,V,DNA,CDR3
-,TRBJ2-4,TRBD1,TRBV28,TGTGCCAGCAGACCAAAGACAGGGGGCCAACTCAGGGTGGCCAAAAACATTCAGTACTTC,CASRPKTGGQLRVAKNIQYF
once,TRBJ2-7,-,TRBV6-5,TGTGCCAGCAGTTTCCATGGGCCCGCACCTCCCGAGCAGTACTTC,CASSFHGPAPPEQYF
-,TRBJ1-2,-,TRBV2,TGTGCCAGCAGTGACTATGGCTACACCTTC,CASSDYGYTF
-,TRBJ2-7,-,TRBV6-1,TGTGCCAGCAGTGGGGAACCCCACGAGCAGTACTTC,CASSGEPHEQYF
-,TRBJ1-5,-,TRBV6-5,TGTGCCAGCAGTCCCGAGGGACGGAGCTTTGGGGCCCAGCATTTT,CASSPEGRSFGAQHF
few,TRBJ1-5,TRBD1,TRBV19,TGTGCCAGTAGTATCTCGCCGGGACAGTTAACGAGAAGAGATCAGCCCCAGCATTTT,CASSISPGQLTRRDQPQHF
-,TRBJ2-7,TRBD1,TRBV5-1,TGCGCCAGCAGCCCCTATCCCGGGACAGGGGTCTACGAGCAGTACTTC,CASSPYPGTGVYEQYF
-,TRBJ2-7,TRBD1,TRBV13,TGTGCCAGCAGCTTATGGGGACAGGGGGTTAGCTCCTACGAGCAGTACTTC,CASSLWGQGVSSYEQYF
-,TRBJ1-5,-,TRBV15,TGTGCCACCAGCAGAGATCCAGGGACTAGCAATCAGCCCCAGCATTTT,CATSRDPGTSNQPQHF
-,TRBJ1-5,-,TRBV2,TGTGCCAGCAGTGAAATACTGGGGGGCAATCAGCCCCAGCATTTT,CASSEILGGNQPQHF
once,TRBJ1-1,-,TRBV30,TGTGCCAGAAAGCTGAACACTGAAGCTTTCTTT,CARKLNTEAFF
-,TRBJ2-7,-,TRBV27,TGTGCCAGCAGTTTAAACTACCAGAGCTCCTACGAGCAGTACTTC,CASSLNYQSSYEQYF
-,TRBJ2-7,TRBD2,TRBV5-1,TGCGCCAGCAGCCCGGCCACTAGCGGGGCATACGAGCAGTACTTC,CASSPATSGAYEQYF
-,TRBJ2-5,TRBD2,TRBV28,TGTGCCAGCAGGGAGGGAGGGGAGACCCAGTACTTC,CASREGGETQYF
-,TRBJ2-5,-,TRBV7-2,TGTGCCAGCAGCTTGGGGGGGGGCCCCCAAGAGACCCAGTACTTC,CASSLGGGPQETQYF
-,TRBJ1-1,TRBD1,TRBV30,TGTGCCTGGATCCTCTTTGGGACAGGGAGTACTGAAGCTTTCTTT,CAWILFGTGSTEAFF